These 10 T cell receptor beta chains came from one sample sequenced in a study of blood T cells in healthy people across ages. A second PCR of 7 to 11 cycles used a sample-barcoded 5' primer and a J-beta primer mix. TCRdb recomputed calls from the 5' RACE reads with MiXCR, one row per CDR3 protein. The sample lists more than 650,000 distinct CDR3 sequences, roughly 26% seen once, with about 2.9% in the top ten. The same data also went into a second study, on T cells of mothers and their children.

Sample: blood. The receptors originated from a boy between 10 and 17 years old in good health.

This chain connects TRBV10-3 to TRBJ2-1; TRBD1 aligns across 10 bases. The J call may be incorrect, as the DNA end agrees better with TRBJ2-7. Germline assignment: CDR1 ENHRY and CDR2 SYGVKD. This CDR3 has 14 residues. The CDR3: CATRGGQGDYEQYF. The CDR3 nucleotides read TGTGCCACCCGAGGTGGACAGGGGGACTACGAGCAGTACTTC.

This clonotype was counted a few times. The chain carries TRBV5-1 and TRBJ2-5; 9 nucleotides agree with TRBD2. V lost 5 bases and J lost 1; bases outside the gene matches: 6. The V gene's germline CDR1 is SGHRS and CDR2 YFSETQ. The CDR3 length is 15 residues. The CDR3 region has the DNA TGCGCCAGCAGGAAGCGGGGGGACTTCCAAGAGACCCAGTACTTC. Protein: CASRKRGDFQETQYF.

There are a few counts of this clonotype. This rearrangement joins TRBV29-1 to TRBJ2-5, with a weak D call TRBD1 (5 bases). The CDR3 sequence is 13 residues long. CDR1 and CDR2 from the germline V gene are SQVTM and ANQGSEA. Trimming took off 3 bases at V and 4 bases at J, with 12 bases between the two ends. The CDR3 nucleotides are TGCAGCGTTGAGTGGACACCGAGAGAGACCCAGTACTTC. Protein: CSVEWTPRETQYF. The variable domain in full, with the rest retrieved from reference TRBV29-1 and TRBJ2-5, is SAVISQKPSRDICQRGTSLTIQCQVDSQVTMMFWYRQQPGQSLTLIATANQGSEATYESGFVIDKFPISRPNLTFSTLTVSNMSPEDSSIYLCSVEWTPRETQYFGPGTRLLVL.

The sample holds a few counts of this clonotype. The chain uses TRBV28 and TRBJ1-4; the match to TRBD1 covers 12 bases. Germline values: CDR1 MDHEN, CDR2 SYDVKM. This CDR3 has 18 residues. With 6 bases clipped from V and 2 bases from J, the junction kept 10 bases outside the gene matches. The CDR3 nucleotides read TGTGCCAGCAGCCTTATATTGGGACAGGGGGCGACTAATGAAAAACTGTTTTTT. This codes for CASSLILGQGATNEKLFF.

This clonotype came up a few times. The V and J genes are TRBV3-1 and TRBJ2-3; TRBD2 is a possible D gene (6 bases). Germline V CDR1 and CDR2: LGHDT, YNNKEL (reference sequence). The CDR3 has 13 residues. The V gene lost 4 bases and the J gene lost 7 bases, with 12 bases spanning the gap. The CDR3 region has the DNA TGTGCCAGCAGCCGAAGGGACTCCAATACGCAGTATTTT. Translated: CASSRRDSNTQYF.

The table lists this clonotype with a few counts. V and J are TRBV20-1 and TRBJ2-5; no reliable D call. CDR3 size: 12 residues. Between the trimmed V and J ends, which lost 8 bases and 2 bases, there was a span of 12 bases. CDR1 is DFQATT, CDR2 SNEGSKA, per germline (reference sequence). The CDR3 nucleotides are TGCAGTTTTCCGGTGCAGCAAGAGACCCAGTACTTC. Its protein is CSFPVQQETQYF.

CDR3 DNA sequence: TGCGCCAGCAGCTTGACCTTGGGGGTGAGGACCGGGGAGCTGTTTTTT. This sequence encodes CASSLTLGVRTGELFF. The rearrangement links TRBV5-1 to TRBJ2-2; D tentatively reads TRBD1 or TRBD2 (5 bases each). Trimming stripped 1 base from V and 5 bases from J, with 15 bases between. The CDR3 consists of 16 residues. CDR1 is SGHRS and CDR2 is YFSETQ in the germline V gene.

V and J are TRBV7-9 and TRBJ2-7, with 7 bases that match TRBD1. Germline V gene lookup returns CDR1 SEHNR and CDR2 FQNEAQ (reference sequence). The CDR3 has 17 residues. The V and J ends lost 5 bases and 0 bases, in that order; junction bases with no gene match: 13. Here the CDR3 DNA reads TGTGCCAGCAGCCACAGCTCAACAGGGGATTTCTCCTACGAGCAGTACTTC. Its translation is CASSHSSTGDFSYEQYF. Using reference TRBV7-9 and TRBJ2-7 for the parts outside the CDR3, the full variable domain is DTGVSQNPRHKITKRGQNVTFRCDPISEHNRLYWYRQTLGQGPEFLTYFQNEAQLEKSRLLSDRFSAERPKGSFSTLEIQRTEQGDSAMYLCASSHSSTGDFSYEQYFGPGTRLTVT.

The chain recombines TRBV7-9 with TRBJ2-1, with a tentative D call TRBD1 (6 bases). The CDR3 totals 14 residues. Deletions cut 1 base from V and 7 bases from J, with 11 bases between. Germline CDR1 is SEHNR and CDR2 is FQNEAQ (reference sequence). The DNA of the CDR3 is TGTGCCAGCAGCTTAGACAGGGTTACTAATGAGCAGTTCTTC. Translating gives CASSLDRVTNEQFF.

In this sample, this clonotype turned up once. The chain has TRBV7-8 and TRBJ1-5; 10 bases agree with TRBD1. V gave up 3 bases and J gave up 5 bases; unmatched junction bases: 7. Per germline, CDR1 SGHVS and CDR2 FQNEAQ. This CDR3 spans 16 amino acids. CDR3 sequence: CASSFGGQGMDQPQHF. For the CDR3, the DNA is TGTGCCAGCAGCTTTGGGGGACAGGGGATGGATCAGCCCCAGCATTTT.